The 8 T cell receptor beta chains in this list originate from one sample, sequenced in a study of cytomegalovirus exposure and HLA in healthy donors. The PCR was carried out with 60 Vbeta primers and 13 Jbeta primers. Produced via immunoSEQ multiplex PCR; TCRdb's table is partial and in-frame only. The sample records 80,000 to 130,000 clones, 76% being singletons. The sample consisted of PBMCs. The receptor source for this set is a woman aged 45-59 years in good health and CMV-seropositive.

This clone was seen just once. Additional DNA sequences in this sample encode the identical CDR3. V is TRBV5-1 and J is TRBJ2-1; TRBD2 matches at 8 bases. The CDR3 has 15 amino acids. Germline V gene sequence: CDR1 SGHRS, CDR2 YFSETQ. V shed 2 bases, J shed 0 bases, and the junction held 1 base outside the gene matches. In DNA, the CDR3 is TGCGCCAGCAGCTTAAGCGGGAGCTCCTACAATGAGCAGTTCTTC. Its translation is CASSLSGSSYNEQFF.

CDR3: CASSLTGVSGETQYF. The DNA for the CDR3 is TGCGCCAGCAGCTTAACAGGGGTTAGTGGAGAGACCCAGTACTTC. The rearrangement uses TRBV5-1 and TRBJ2-5, with 7 bases that match TRBD1. Germline CDR1 is SGHRS and CDR2 is YFSETQ. The V segment lost 2 bases and the J segment 4 bases; nucleotides outside the gene matches: 8. The CDR3 covers 15 residues.

The V gene is TRBV15, the J gene TRBJ1-5; D is ambiguous. CDR1 is LNHNV and CDR2 is YYDKDF in the germline V gene (reference sequence). The CDR3 consists of 13 residues. The V gene lost 3 bases and the J gene lost 5 bases, with 8 bases spanning the gap. CDR3 DNA sequence: TGTGCCACCAGCAGTCGGGTGGATCAGCCCCAGCATTTT. Translation: CATSSRVDQPQHF.

The V call is TRBV18, the J call TRBJ1-2, with TRBD1 as a possible D gene (6 bases). Trimming stripped 5 bases from V and 2 bases from J, with 15 bases between. Germline V CDR1 and CDR2: KGHSH, LQKENI. This CDR3 is 15 amino acids long. The CDR3 sequence: CASSTSGQPNYGYTF. The CDR3 nucleotides read TGTGCCAGCTCAACAAGCGGACAGCCAAACTATGGCTACACCTTC.

The genes are TRBV25-1 and TRBJ2-1; 8 positions match TRBD2. This CDR3 is 16 amino acids long. J lost 0 bases, V lost 6 bases, and 7 bases had no gene match. Germline CDR1 MGHDK, CDR2 SYGVNS. CDR3 nucleotide sequence: TGTGCCAGCAGGGCTACTAGCGGAGACTCCTACAATGAGCAGTTCTTC. It codes for CASRATSGDSYNEQFF.

The chain combines TRBV2 with TRBJ2-1; TRBD2 matches 7 bases. The CDR3 extends over 16 amino acids. Germline CDR1 and CDR2: SNHLY and FYNNEI. J was trimmed by 3 bases and V by 1 base; bases with no gene match: 6. The DNA of the CDR3 is TGTGCCAGCAGTGAAGTTCGGCTAGCGGTCTACAATGAGCAGTTCTTC. It yields the protein CASSEVRLAVYNEQFF.

The chain combines TRBV9 with TRBJ2-2; possibly TRBD2 for D (6 bases). V was pared by 10 bases and J by 6 bases, with 10 bases between. The CDR3 runs to 11 residues. Germline lookup yields CDR1 SGDLS and CDR2 YYNGEE. CDR3 amino acids: CASGGAGELFF. CDR3 DNA: TGTGCCTCCGGCGGGGCCGGGGAGCTGTTTTTT.

V usage is TRBV5-6 and J usage is TRBJ1-5; tentatively, D is TRBD1 (6 bases). The CDR3 loop spans 15 amino acids. Germline V gene data show CDR1 as SGHDT and CDR2 as YYEEEE. Trimming left V 3 bases short and J 6 bases short, with 16 bases between. The CDR3 protein is CASSSSLGAGQPQHF. DNA of the CDR3: TGTGCCAGCAGCTCCTCACTGGGGGCGGGTCAGCCCCAGCATTTT.